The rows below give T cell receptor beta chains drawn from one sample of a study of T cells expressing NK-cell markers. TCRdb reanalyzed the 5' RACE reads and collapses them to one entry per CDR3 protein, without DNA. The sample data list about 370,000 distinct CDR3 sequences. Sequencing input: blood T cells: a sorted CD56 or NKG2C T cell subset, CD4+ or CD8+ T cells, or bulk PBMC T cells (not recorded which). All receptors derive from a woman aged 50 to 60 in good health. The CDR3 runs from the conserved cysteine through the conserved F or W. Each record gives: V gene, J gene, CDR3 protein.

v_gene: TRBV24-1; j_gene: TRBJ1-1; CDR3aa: CATSPEETEAFF
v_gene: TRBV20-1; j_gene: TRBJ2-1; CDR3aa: CSASPHTPGTSGRNEQFF
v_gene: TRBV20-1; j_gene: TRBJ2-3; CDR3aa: CSARGGSTSTDTQYF
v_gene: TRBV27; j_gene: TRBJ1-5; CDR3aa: CASSLSGSIRPQHF
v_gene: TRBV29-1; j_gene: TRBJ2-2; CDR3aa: CSVEGGSVTGELFF
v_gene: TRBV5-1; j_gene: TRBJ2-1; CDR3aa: CASSPAGARSSYNEQFF
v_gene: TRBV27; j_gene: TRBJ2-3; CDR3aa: CASSSVVTSTDTQYF
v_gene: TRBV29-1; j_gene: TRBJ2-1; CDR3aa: CSVEGSSGDNEQFF
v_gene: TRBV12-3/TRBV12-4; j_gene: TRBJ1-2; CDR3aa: CASSFGQGARGYTF
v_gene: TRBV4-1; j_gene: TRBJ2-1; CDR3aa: CASSLRGGADRYNEQFF
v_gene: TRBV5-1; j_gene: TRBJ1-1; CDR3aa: CASRGGGNTEAFF
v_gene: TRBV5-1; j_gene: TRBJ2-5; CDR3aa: CASSLRGEDEETQYF
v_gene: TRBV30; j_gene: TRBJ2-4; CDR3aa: CAWSVPAAGRYIQYF
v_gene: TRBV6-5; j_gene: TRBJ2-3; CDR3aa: CASSWIPGQGIMNF
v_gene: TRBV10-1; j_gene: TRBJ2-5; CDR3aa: CASSETEGVRETQYF
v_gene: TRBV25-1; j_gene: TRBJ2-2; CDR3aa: CASSEWVLAAPNTGELFF
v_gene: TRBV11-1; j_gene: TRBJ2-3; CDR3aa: CASSLGLATSTDTQYF
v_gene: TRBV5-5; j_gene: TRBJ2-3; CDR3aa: CASNSRGDTQYF